The present entry profiles one TCR beta chain with its context. The data were obtained in a study of blood T cell repertoires in COVID-19. Study in general: Both acute and convalescent COVID-19 samples were obtained from the United States, Italy and Spain. T cells, B-cell-depleted T cells, or PBMCs provided the cDNA or gDNA that served as material.

The CDR3 is made up of 16 amino acids. V dropped 3 bases and J dropped 2 bases, with 13 bases sitting between them. Germline values: CDR1 SNHLY, CDR2 FYNNEI. Here immunoSEQ multiplex PCR was the method, and the copy in TCRdb shows in-frame clones only, minus some. The sample shows 300,000 or so clones, approximately 86% of them seen only once. The chain employs TRBV2 and TRBJ2-2; D possibly corresponds to TRBD2 (7 bases). The sequenced sample consisted of PBMCs or T cells enriched from blood (not recorded which). This TCR came from a woman in her forties with acute COVID-19. The CDR3 DNA sequence: TGTGCCAGCAGTGAGGGGCGGGGGCGAAACACCGGGGAGCTGTTTTTT. Translated, it gives CASSEGRGRNTGELFF. The full variable domain, its missing parts supplied by reference TRBV2 and TRBJ2-2, is EPEVTQTPSHQVTQMGQEVILRCVPISNHLYFYWYRQILGQKVEFLVSFYNNEISEKSEIFDDQFSVERPDGSNFTLKIRSTKLEDSAMYFCASSEGRGRNTGELFFGEGSRLTVL.